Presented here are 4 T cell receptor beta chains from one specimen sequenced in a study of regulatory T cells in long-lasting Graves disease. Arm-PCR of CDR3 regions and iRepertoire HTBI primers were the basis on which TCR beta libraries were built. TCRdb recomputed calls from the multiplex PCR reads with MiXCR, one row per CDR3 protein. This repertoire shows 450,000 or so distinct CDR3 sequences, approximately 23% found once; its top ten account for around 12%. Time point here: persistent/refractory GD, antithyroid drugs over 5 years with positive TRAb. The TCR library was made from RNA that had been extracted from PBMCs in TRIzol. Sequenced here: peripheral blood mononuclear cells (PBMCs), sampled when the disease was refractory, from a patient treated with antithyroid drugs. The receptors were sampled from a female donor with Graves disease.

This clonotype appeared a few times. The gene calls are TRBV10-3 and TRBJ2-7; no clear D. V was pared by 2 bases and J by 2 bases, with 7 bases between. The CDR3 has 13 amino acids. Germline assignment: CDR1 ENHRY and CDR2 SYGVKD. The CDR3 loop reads CAISEDRAYEQYF. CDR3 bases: TGTGCCATCAGTGAGGATAGGGCCTACGAGCAGTACTTC.

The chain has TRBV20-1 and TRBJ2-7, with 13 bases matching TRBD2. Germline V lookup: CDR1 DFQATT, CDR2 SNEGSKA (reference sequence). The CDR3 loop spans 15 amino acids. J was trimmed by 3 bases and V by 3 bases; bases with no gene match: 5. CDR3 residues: CSASLRLAGGYEQYF. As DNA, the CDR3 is TGCAGTGCTAGCCTTAGACTAGCGGGGGGCTACGAGCAGTACTTC.

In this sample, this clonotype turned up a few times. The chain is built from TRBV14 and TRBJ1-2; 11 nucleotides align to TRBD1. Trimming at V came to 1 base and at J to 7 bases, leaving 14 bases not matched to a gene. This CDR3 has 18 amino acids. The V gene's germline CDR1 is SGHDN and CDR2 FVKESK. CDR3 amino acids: CASSQVASSGTGGGGYTF. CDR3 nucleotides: TGTGCCAGCAGCCAAGTCGCCTCATCCGGGACAGGGGGTGGTGGCTACACCTTC.

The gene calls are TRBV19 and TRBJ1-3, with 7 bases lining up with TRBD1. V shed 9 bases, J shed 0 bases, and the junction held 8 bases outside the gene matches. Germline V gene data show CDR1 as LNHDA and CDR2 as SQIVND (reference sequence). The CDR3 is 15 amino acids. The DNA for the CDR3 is TGTGCCAGCTCACCGGGACAGAACTCTGGAAACACCATATATTTT. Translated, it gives CASSPGQNSGNTIYF.